This TCR beta chain originates from a study of shared clonotypes between healthy human individuals. The study's findings and limits: Among several donors, approximately 5% of naive CD4 clonotypes were found in common.

The method was immunoSEQ multiplex PCR; TCRdb's version includes in-frame clones alone and lacks a portion of them. The sample carries about 750,000 clones, around 93% recorded once. Trimming cost V 0 bases and J 4 bases, with 5 bases left between them. This CDR3 has 13 residues. From germline, CDR1 is MNHEY and CDR2 SVGAGI. Naive CD8 cells were CD45RO-negative, positively selected for CCR7, excluding terminally differentiated effector memory CD45RA+ cells. This clone came up once. No antigen is known for it. V gene TRBV6-5 combines with J gene TRBJ2-3; D is perhaps TRBD1 (5 bases). The receptor was derived from a man younger than 40 in good health. The sample taken for sequencing was naive CD8+ T cells sorted from blood. The CDR3 DNA is TGTGCCAGCAGTTACTCCAGGGCAGATACGCAGTATTTT. It encodes CASSYSRADTQYF.